This TCR beta chain was identified in a study of T cells in tumors after PD-1 blockade. Study-level information: No patient had prior checkpoint blockade, systemic immunosuppression, or radiotherapy within 4 weeks. Either cemiplimab 350 mg every 2 weeks or pembrolizumab 200 mg every 3 weeks was given.

This CDR3 has 14 residues. V dropped 5 bases and J dropped 3 bases, with 10 bases sitting between them. Germline values: CDR1 LNHDA, CDR2 SQIVND (reference sequence). This clone was detected a few times. Method: immunoSEQ multiplex PCR; TCRdb's copy keeps in-frame clones and lacks some. The sample shows tens of thousands of clones, around four fifths of them seen only once. The origin of this receptor is a human donor with basal cell carcinoma. The chain combines TRBV19 with TRBJ2-2, with D maybe TRBD2 (6 bases). Sequenced material: PBMCs, taken before anti-PD-1 treatment. This CDR3 reads CASSLTSYTGELFF. The CDR3 DNA follows: TGTGCCAGTAGTTTGACTAGTTACACCGGGGAGCTGTTTTTT.